A selection of T cell receptor beta chains follows, all from one sample in a study of shared clonotypes between healthy human individuals. Measured with immunoSEQ multiplex PCR; TCRdb has only the in-frame clones, and not every one. The sample has about 2 million clones; roughly 95% are singletons. Sequencing input: naive CD4+ T cells sorted from blood. These receptor sequences come from a man aged 18 to 29 in good health. CDR3s include the opening cysteine and the closing phenylalanine or tryptophan. D genes are given only for firm matches. Expanded clones get a size class; other rows say once, few or many, or leave the size out.

D	V	size	J	DNA	CDR3
NA	TRBV7-9	NA	TRBJ1-4	TGTGCCAGCAGCTTTTCGGCTAATGAAAAACTGTTTTTT	CASSFSANEKLFF
NA	TRBV5-1	NA	TRBJ2-3	TGCGCCAGCAGTTTCGGGGCTAGCACAGATACGCAGTATTTT	CASSFGASTDTQYF
NA	TRBV5-1	NA	TRBJ1-5	TGCGCCAGCAGCTTTGCCGGGGATCAGCCCCAGCATTTT	CASSFAGDQPQHF
NA	TRBV29-1	NA	TRBJ1-4	TGCAGCGTTGAATCGGGCAGGGGTGGAGAAAAACTGTTTTTT	CSVESGRGGEKLFF
NA	TRBV5-8	NA	TRBJ2-2	TGTGCCAGCAGCTCTCTGTTCACCGGGGAGCTGTTTTTT	CASSSLFTGELFF
NA	TRBV18	NA	TRBJ1-2	TGTGCCAGCTCACCACCTGAACCGCTAAACTATGGCTACACCTTC	CASSPPEPLNYGYTF
NA	TRBV5-1	NA	TRBJ2-7	TGCGCCAGCAGCTTGGCCGGGTCCTACGAGCAGTACTTC	CASSLAGSYEQYF
TRBD1	TRBV7-6	NA	TRBJ1-5	TGTGCCAGCAGCTTTAGGGACAGCCACAATCAGCCCCAGCATTTT	CASSFRDSHNQPQHF
TRBD1	TRBV5-1	NA	TRBJ1-6	TGCGCCAGCAGCTCGGGACAGAATAATTCACCCCTCCACTTT	CASSSGQNNSPLHF
NA	TRBV18	NA	TRBJ2-5	TGTGCCAGCTCACCACAGTATATATACGGGAGAAGCCAAGAGACCCAGTACTTC	CASSPQYIYGRSQETQYF
NA	TRBV10-3	NA	TRBJ1-2	TGTGCCATCCTTCCAGCCAGGGACAACTATGGCTACACCTTC	CAILPARDNYGYTF
NA	TRBV19	once	TRBJ1-2	TGTGCCAGTAGCCTTGAGACAGCTAACTATGGCTACACCTTC	CASSLETANYGYTF
TRBD2	TRBV6-1	NA	TRBJ2-7	TGTGCCAGCAGCTCGAGCGGGGGGTACGAGCAGTACTTC	CASSSSGGYEQYF
NA	TRBV6-1	NA	TRBJ2-1	TGTGCCAGCAGTGAAACCCGCGATCTCAATGAGCAGTTCTTC	CASSETRDLNEQFF
TRBD1	TRBV19	once	TRBJ1-2	TGTGCCAGTAGTATAGATCTGCAGGGGGCATGGGGCTACACCTTC	CASSIDLQGAWGYTF
NA	TRBV5-1	NA	TRBJ2-2	TGCGCCAGCAGCAGCTCCACCGGGGAGCTGTTTTTT	CASSSSTGELFF
NA	TRBV10-1	once	TRBJ2-1	TGCGCCAGCAGTGGGACCTCCTACAATGAGCAGTTCTTC	CASSGTSYNEQFF
NA	TRBV27	NA	TRBJ1-2	TGTGCCAGCAGTTTAGGGGGGTACTATGGCTACACCTTC	CASSLGGYYGYTF
NA	TRBV25-1	once	TRBJ2-7	TGTGCCAGCAGTGAACCGGGGGCAGCCTACGAGCAGTACTTC	CASSEPGAAYEQYF
NA	TRBV7-2	NA	TRBJ2-4	TGTGCCAGCAGCTTACAGATAGCCAAAAACATTCAGTACTTC	CASSLQIAKNIQYF
TRBD1	TRBV18	NA	TRBJ1-2	TGTGCCAGCTCAGCCTGGACAGGGATTTCTAACTATGGCTACACCTTC	CASSAWTGISNYGYTF
NA	TRBV5-1	NA	TRBJ1-1	TGCGCCAGCAGCTTGGAAGTTATTGGCACTGAAGCTTTCTTT	CASSLEVIGTEAFF
NA	TRBV6-1	NA	TRBJ2-4	TGTGCCAGCAGTGATAACAGTCTAGCCAAAAACATTCAGTACTTC	CASSDNSLAKNIQYF
NA	TRBV7-9	NA	TRBJ1-1	TGTGCCAGCACCCTAGAGGCAGGCGTTGAAGCTTTCTTT	CASTLEAGVEAFF
TRBD1	TRBV5-1	NA	TRBJ2-5	TGCGCCAGCAGCTTGCGGACAGGGTTGGAGACCCAGTACTTC	CASSLRTGLETQYF
TRBD1	TRBV6-1	NA	TRBJ2-7	TGTGCCAGCAGCGGGACAGGTAGAAACTACGAGCAGTACTTC	CASSGTGRNYEQYF
TRBD2	TRBV30	NA	TRBJ2-7	TGTGCCTGGAGTGCAGCGGGGTTCGCCTACGAGCAGTACTTC	CAWSAAGFAYEQYF
NA	TRBV7-7	once	TRBJ1-3	TGTGCTAGCAGCTTAGGCCCAGGGGAAGGAAACACCATATATTTT	CASSLGPGEGNTIYF
NA	TRBV6-1	NA	TRBJ2-2	TGTGCCAGCACTTCCACAACGAACACCGGGGAGCTGTTTTTT	CASTSTTNTGELFF
NA	TRBV7-2	NA	TRBJ2-3	TGTGCCAGCAGCCCGCGGGCGGGAGATACGCAGTATTTT	CASSPRAGDTQYF
NA	TRBV7-2	many	TRBJ2-7	TGTGCCAGCAGGGACAGCTACGAGCAGTACTTC	CASRDSYEQYF